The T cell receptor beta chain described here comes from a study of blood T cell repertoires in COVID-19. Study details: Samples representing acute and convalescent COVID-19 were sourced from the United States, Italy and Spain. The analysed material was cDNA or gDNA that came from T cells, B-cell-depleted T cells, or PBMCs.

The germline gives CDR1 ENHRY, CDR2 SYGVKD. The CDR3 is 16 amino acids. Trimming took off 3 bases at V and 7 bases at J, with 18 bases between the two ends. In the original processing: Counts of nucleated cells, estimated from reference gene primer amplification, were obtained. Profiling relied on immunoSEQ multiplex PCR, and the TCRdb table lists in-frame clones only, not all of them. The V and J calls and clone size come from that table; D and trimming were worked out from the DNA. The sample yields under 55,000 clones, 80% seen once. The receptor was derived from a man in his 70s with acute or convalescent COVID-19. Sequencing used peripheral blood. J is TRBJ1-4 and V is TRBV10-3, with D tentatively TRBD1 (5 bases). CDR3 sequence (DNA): TGTGCCATCAGTGAAGGAGGGAAGGGGACGGGTGAAAAACTGTTTTTT. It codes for CAISEGGKGTGEKLFF.